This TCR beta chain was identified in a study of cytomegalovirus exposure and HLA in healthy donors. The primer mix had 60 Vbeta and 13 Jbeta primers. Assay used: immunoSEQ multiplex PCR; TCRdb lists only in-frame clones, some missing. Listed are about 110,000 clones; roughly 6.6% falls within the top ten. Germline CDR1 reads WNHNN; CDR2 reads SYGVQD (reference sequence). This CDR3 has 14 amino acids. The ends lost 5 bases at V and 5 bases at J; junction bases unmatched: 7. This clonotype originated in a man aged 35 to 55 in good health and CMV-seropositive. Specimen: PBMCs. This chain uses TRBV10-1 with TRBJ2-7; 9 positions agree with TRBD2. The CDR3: CASSRAGGPNEQYF. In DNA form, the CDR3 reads TGCGCCAGCAGTAGGGCGGGAGGGCCCAACGAGCAGTACTTC.